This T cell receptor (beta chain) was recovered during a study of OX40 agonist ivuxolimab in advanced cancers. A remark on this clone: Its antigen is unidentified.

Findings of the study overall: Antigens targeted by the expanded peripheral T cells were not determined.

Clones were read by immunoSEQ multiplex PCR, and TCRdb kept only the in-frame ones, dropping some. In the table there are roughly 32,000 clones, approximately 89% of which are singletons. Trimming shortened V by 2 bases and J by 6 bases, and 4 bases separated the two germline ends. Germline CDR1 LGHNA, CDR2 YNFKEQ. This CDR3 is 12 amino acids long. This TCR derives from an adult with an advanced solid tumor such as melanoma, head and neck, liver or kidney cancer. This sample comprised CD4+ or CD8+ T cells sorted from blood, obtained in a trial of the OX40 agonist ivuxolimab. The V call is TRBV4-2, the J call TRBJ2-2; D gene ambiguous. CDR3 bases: TGTGCCAGCAGCCAAAGCGCCGGGGAGCTGTTTTTT. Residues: CASSQSAGELFF.